Shown below are 24 T cell receptor beta chains from a single sample sequenced in a study of post-analysis software for immune sequencing data. Included in the TCR beta cDNA libraries were unique molecular identifiers. MiXCR, applied by TCRdb to the PCR reads, yields one record per CDR3 protein. Counted here are roughly 160,000 distinct CDR3 sequences, roughly 40% occurring once; the ten biggest clones make up 25% to 35%. The material was blood, obtained after autologous hematopoietic stem cell transplantation. The receptors derive from a girl between 5 and 17 years old with multiple sclerosis.

This chain connects TRBV6-5 to TRBJ2-7, with 11 bases that match TRBD1. Germline trimming cut 7 bases from V and 4 bases from J; bases unmatched to any gene: 6. The germline CDR1 and CDR2 sequences are MNHEY and SVGAGI. The CDR3 has 14 residues. This CDR3 is CASKGQGALYEQYF. Here the CDR3 DNA reads TGTGCCAGCAAAGGACAGGGGGCGTTATACGAGCAGTACTTC.

This clonotype has at least ten counts. The rearrangement links TRBV12-3 or TRBV12-4 to TRBJ2-1; no reliable D call. The CDR3 runs 11 residues. The V end lost 5 bases, the J end lost 8 bases, and 7 bases lay between the germline ends. Here the CDR3 reads CASSPRDEQFF. CDR3 DNA sequence: TGTGCCAGCAGTCCCCGGGATGAGCAGTTCTTC.

The chain couples TRBV5-1 to TRBJ2-3, with D perhaps TRBD2 (6 bases). The germline CDR1 and CDR2 sequences are SGHRS and YFSETQ. Between the trimmed V and J ends, which lost 4 bases and 2 bases, there was a span of 20 bases. The CDR3 length is 17 residues. CDR3 protein: CASSVTRAGLSTDTQYF. The CDR3 DNA follows: TGCGCCAGCAGCGTCACAAGAGCGGGCCTGTCCACAGATACGCAGTATTTT. Based on the CDR3 plus reference TRBV5-1 and TRBJ2-3, the full variable domain is KAGVTQTPRYLIKTRGQQVTLSCSPISGHRSVSWYQQTPGQGLQFLFEYFSETQRNKGNFPGRFSGRQFSNSRSEMNVSTLELGDSALYLCASSVTRAGLSTDTQYFGPGTRLTVL.

The chain recombines TRBV20-1 with TRBJ2-3, with 13 bases matching TRBD2. V was pared by 3 bases and J by 9 bases, with 9 bases of the junction left unmatched. The CDR3 covers 15 residues. Germline CDR1 DFQATT, CDR2 SNEGSKA (reference sequence). The CDR3 DNA sequence: TGCAGTGCTAGCGGGACTAGCGGGGACGAGGGGACGCAGTATTTT. The encoded protein is CSASGTSGDEGTQYF.

Ten or more counts support this clonotype. The rearrangement uses TRBV4-2 and TRBJ1-2; D gene ambiguous. Trimming took off 0 bases at V and 6 bases at J, with 11 bases between the two ends. CDR1 is LGHNA and CDR2 is YNFKEQ in the germline V gene. This CDR3 contains 14 residues. The CDR3 nucleotides read TGTGCCAGCAGCCAAGAACCCGGGTGGGATGGCTACACCTTC. Amino acid sequence: CASSQEPGWDGYTF.

This chain joins TRBV5-1 and TRBJ2-2; D call uncertain. The V and J ends lost 4 bases and 5 bases respectively, with 12 bases between them. This CDR3 is 14 amino acids long. Germline loops: CDR1 SGHRS, CDR2 YFSETQ. CDR3 sequence: CASSRTTATGELFF. DNA for the CDR3: TGCGCCAGCAGCCGAACGACGGCTACCGGGGAGCTGTTTTTT.

There are many counts of this clonotype. The rearrangement uses TRBV14 and TRBJ2-7, with D perhaps matching TRBD2 (5 bases). V gave up 3 bases and J gave up 1 base, with 13 bases separating them. The CDR3 has 15 residues. Germline-derived CDR1 and CDR2 are SGHDN and FVKESK. CDR3 region: CASSHGLDLSYEQYF. The DNA of the CDR3 is TGTGCCAGCAGCCACGGACTGGACCTTTCCTACGAGCAGTACTTC.

The chain combines TRBV10-3 with TRBJ1-1; D gene unclear. CDR1 ENHRY and CDR2 SYGVKD come from the germline V gene. The CDR3 totals 14 residues. Trimming cost V 2 bases and J 1 base, with 8 bases left between them. DNA of the CDR3: TGTGCCATCAGTGAGGGAGGGTGGAACACTGAAGCTTTCTTT. Amino acid sequence: CAISEGGWNTEAFF.

The chain uses TRBV12-3 or TRBV12-4 and TRBJ2-3, with 12 bases lining up with TRBD2. The CDR3 has 19 residues. V trimming: 1 base; J trimming: 2 bases; junction bases outside the gene matches: 10. DNA of the CDR3: TGTGCCAGCAGTTTAGAACTAGCGGGAGGATGGGGGCCCACAGATACGCAGTATTTT. Its protein product is CASSLELAGGWGPTDTQYF.

This clonotype has just a few counts. This may stem from a read error, because a much larger clone lies one nucleotide away. This chain connects TRBV5-1 to TRBJ2-1; D is perhaps TRBD2 (6 bases). The CDR3 spans 12 residues. Germline CDR1 and CDR2: SGHRS and YFSETQ. The chain's CDR3 is CTSSLAVNEQFF. The CDR3 nucleotides read TGCACCAGCAGCTTAGCGGTGAATGAGCAGTTCTTC.

The rearrangement links TRBV20-1 to TRBJ2-3; the D is unclear. CDR3 length: 16 residues. Germline V CDR1 and CDR2: DFQATT, SNEGSKA (reference sequence). The germline V and J ends were trimmed by 3 bases and 1 base, with 17 bases remaining between them. CDR3 residues: CSARGGSFPGTDTQYF. DNA for the CDR3: TGCAGTGCTAGGGGCGGCTCCTTCCCAGGCACAGATACGCAGTATTTT.

To note about this clonotype: Since a much larger clone is just one base distant, this may be a read error. This rearrangement joins TRBV6-2 or TRBV6-3 to TRBJ2-3; D is uncertain. The CDR3 consists of 14 residues. The germline gives CDR1 MNHEY, CDR2 SVGEGT. The CDR3 nucleotides are TGTGCCAGCAGTCACTCGAAGGAAACAGATACGCAGTATTTT. This gives the protein CASSHSKETDTQYF.

In nucleotides, the CDR3 is TGTGCCACCAGCAGAGATGACCCCGACCGGACCCAGTACTTC. It specifies CATSRDDPDRTQYF. The J gene is TRBJ2-5, the V gene TRBV15; no firm D call. The CDR3 extends over 14 amino acids. Germline CDR1 reads LNHNV; CDR2 reads YYDKDF (reference sequence). V was cut by 0 bases and J by 7 bases, with 12 bases left in between. The full variable domain, with the rest looked up from reference TRBV15 and TRBJ2-5, is DAMVIQNPRYQVTQFGKPVTLSCSQTLNHNVMYWYQQKSSQAPKLLFHYYDKDFNNEADTPDNFQSRRPNTSFCFLDIRSPGLGDTAMYLCATSRDDPDRTQYFGPGTRLLVL.

Note on this clonotype: One end of the junction is discordant with germline, which a read error may explain. The rearrangement links TRBV5-1 to TRBJ2-3, with 7 bases lining up with TRBD1. In germline, CDR1 is SGHRS, CDR2 YFSETQ. The CDR3 length is 14 residues. In DNA, the CDR3 is TGCGCCGGCAGCTTGGGGCAGGGGGCAGATACGCAGTATTTT. Translated, it gives CAGSLGQGADTQYF.

This clonotype occurred a few times. V gene TRBV6-2 or TRBV6-3 combines with J gene TRBJ1-1; tentative D call: TRBD1 (5 bases). Germline assignment: CDR1 MNHEY and CDR2 SVGEGT. V gave up 5 bases and J gave up 1 base, with 14 bases separating them. The CDR3 is made up of 15 amino acids. CDR3 nucleotides: TGTGCCAGCAGTGCTCTGGGAGGGGAGAACACTGAAGCTTTCTTT. Translating it yields CASSALGGENTEAFF.

This clonotype was recorded a few times. The chain uses TRBV6-5 and TRBJ2-1, with 8 bases fitting TRBD2. CDR1 MNHEY and CDR2 SVGAGI come from the germline V gene. The CDR3 consists of 14 residues. The J segment lost 4 bases and the V segment lost 7 bases, leaving 6 bases of the junction unmatched. The CDR3 loop is CASKWSGGYNEQFF. The CDR3 DNA is TGTGCCAGCAAGTGGAGCGGGGGTTACAATGAGCAGTTCTTC.

The CDR3: CATSAGIEDYGYTF. Written as DNA, the CDR3 is TGTGCCACCTCCGCCGGTATTGAGGACTATGGCTACACCTTC. V is TRBV24-1 and J is TRBJ1-2; no reliable D call. Per germline, CDR1 KGHDR and CDR2 SFDVKD. The CDR3 is 14 residues long. V lost 9 bases, J lost 3 bases, and 16 bases lay in between.

This clonotype was found a few times. The CDR3 sequence: CASSPGLAGADTGELFF. CDR3 nucleotide sequence: TGTGCCAGCAGCCCGGGACTAGCGGGAGCGGACACCGGGGAGCTGTTTTTT. This chain connects TRBV4-2 to TRBJ2-2; TRBD2 agrees at 14 bases. V was pared by 4 bases and J by 3 bases, with 4 bases of the junction left unmatched. The CDR3 has 17 amino acids. The germline V gene has CDR1 LGHNA and CDR2 YNFKEQ.

V and J are TRBV7-8 and TRBJ2-3; D remains ambiguous. Germline lookup yields CDR1 SGHVS and CDR2 FQNEAQ. CDR3 size: 13 residues. The V gene lost 1 base and the J gene lost 4 bases, with 6 bases spanning the gap. CDR3 nucleotides: TGTGCCAGCAGCTTAGACCCCGCAGATACGCAGTATTTT. Protein product: CASSLDPADTQYF.

J is TRBJ2-3 and V is TRBV20-1, with D tentatively TRBD2 (5 bases). CDR3 length equals 16 residues. With 0 bases removed from V and 1 base from J, the gap between germline ends came to 14 bases. Germline V gene sequence: CDR1 DFQATT, CDR2 SNEGSKA (reference sequence). The CDR3 DNA follows: TGCAGTGCTAGAGATTATCCTAGCCTCGGCACAGATACGCAGTATTTT. Its translation is CSARDYPSLGTDTQYF.

This clonotype showed up just a few times. This rearrangement joins TRBV5-6 to TRBJ2-7; D is ambiguous. Germline values: CDR1 SGHDT, CDR2 YYEEEE. Between the trimmed V and J ends, which lost 5 bases and 3 bases, there was a span of 12 bases. This CDR3 region has 13 residues. The chain's CDR3 is CASSPSPHYEQYF. The CDR3 nucleotides read TGTGCCAGCAGTCCTTCGCCTCACTACGAGCAGTACTTC.

This clonotype has a handful of counts. The V call is TRBV9, the J call TRBJ2-4; unclear D gene. The V and J ends lost 4 bases and 0 bases respectively, with 5 bases between them. This CDR3 is 13 amino acids long. CDR1 SGDLS and CDR2 YYNGEE come from the germline V gene. This CDR3 reads CASSSSAKNIQYF. CDR3 DNA: TGTGCCAGCAGCTCTTCAGCCAAAAACATTCAGTACTTC. The full variable domain, rest sourced from reference TRBV9 and TRBJ2-4, is DSGVTQTPKHLITATGQRVTLRCSPRSGDLSVYWYQQSLDQGLQFLIQYYNGEERAKGNILERFSAQQFPDLHSELNLSSLELGDSALYFCASSSSAKNIQYFGAGTRLSVL.

V gene TRBV19 combines with J gene TRBJ2-4; TRBD1 is a possible D gene (5 bases). The germline V gene encodes CDR1 LNHDA and CDR2 SQIVND (reference sequence). The CDR3 covers 16 residues. V was cut by 0 bases and J by 0 bases, with 9 bases left in between. CDR3 sequence (DNA): TGTGCCAGTAGTATAGATCTGGGGCTAGCCAAAAACATTCAGTACTTC. Translated: CASSIDLGLAKNIQYF.

The CDR3 loop is CAISGVGAPHQETQYF. CDR3 in DNA: TGTGCCATCAGTGGGGTGGGGGCCCCGCACCAAGAGACCCAGTACTTC. V gene TRBV10-3 combines with J gene TRBJ2-5; a possible D gene is TRBD1 (6 bases). CDR1 is ENHRY and CDR2 is SYGVKD in the germline V gene. This CDR3 region has 16 residues. V was pared by 4 bases and J by 0 bases, with 15 bases between.